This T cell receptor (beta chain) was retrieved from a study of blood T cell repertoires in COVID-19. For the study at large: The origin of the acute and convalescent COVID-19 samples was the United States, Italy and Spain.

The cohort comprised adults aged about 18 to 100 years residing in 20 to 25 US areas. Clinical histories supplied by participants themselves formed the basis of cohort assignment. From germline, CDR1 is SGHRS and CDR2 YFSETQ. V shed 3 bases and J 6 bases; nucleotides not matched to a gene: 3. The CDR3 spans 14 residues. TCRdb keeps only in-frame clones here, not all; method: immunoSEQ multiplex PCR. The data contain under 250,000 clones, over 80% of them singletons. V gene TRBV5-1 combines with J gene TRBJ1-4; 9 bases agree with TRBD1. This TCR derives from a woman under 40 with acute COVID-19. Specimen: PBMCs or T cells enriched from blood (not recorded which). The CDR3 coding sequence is TGCGCCAGCAGCTCACAGGGGGCGGATGAAAAACTGTTTTTT. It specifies CASSSQGADEKLFF.